A selection of T cell receptor beta chains follows, all from one sample in a study of blood T cell repertoires in COVID-19. Data came from immunoSEQ multiplex PCR; TCRdb stores just in-frame clones and leaves some out. The sample carries approximately 27,000 clones, roughly 87% recorded once. Sequencing used peripheral blood. The receptors come from a human donor with acute or convalescent COVID-19. The donor label of this sample is uncertain. Both conserved end residues are part of each CDR3. A D gene is named only where the DNA matches it firmly. Expanded clones are given a class, and other clones once, few, many or no size at all.

CDR3 protein | CDR3 DNA | D gene | clone size | J gene | V gene
CASSLDGQGANTEAFF | TGCGCCAGCAGCTTGGATGGACAGGGCGCCAACACTGAAGCTTTCTTT | TRBD1 | - | TRBJ1-1 | TRBV5-1
CASSEMAGGETQYF | TGTGCCAGCAGTGAAATGGCAGGGGGAGAGACCCAGTACTTC | TRBD1 | - | TRBJ2-5 | TRBV25-1
CASKAEGQLREQYF | TGTGCCAGTAAGGCGGAGGGCCAGCTTCGCGAGCAGTACTTC | - | - | TRBJ2-7 | TRBV19
CASSPRETQYF | TGTGCCAGCAGCCCCAGAGAGACCCAGTACTTC | - | - | TRBJ2-5 | TRBV11-2
CAISWGTRTDTQYF | TGTGCCATCAGTTGGGGGACTAGGACAGATACGCAGTATTTT | TRBD2 | - | TRBJ2-3 | TRBV10-3
CASSQDLAASGTGRIRPQHF | TGCGCCAGCAGCCAAGACCTTGCGGCCAGCGGGACAGGGCGAATACGGCCCCAGCATTTT | TRBD1 | - | TRBJ1-5 | TRBV4-3
CASSERARRNSPLHF | TGTGCCAGCAGTGAACGAGCCCGGCGGAATTCACCCCTCCACTTT | - | - | TRBJ1-6 | TRBV2
CAISEYGTGTEAFF | TGTGCCATCAGTGAGTACGGGACAGGGACTGAAGCTTTCTTT | TRBD1 | - | TRBJ1-1 | TRBV10-3
CASMAYSGRANEQFF | TGTGCCAGCATGGCTTATAGCGGGAGGGCCAATGAGCAGTTCTTC | TRBD2 | - | TRBJ2-1 | TRBV6-5
CASIVDRGRVMNEQYF | TGTGCCAGCATAGTTGACAGGGGGCGCGTAATGAACGAGCAGTACTTC | TRBD1 | once | TRBJ2-7 | TRBV11-3
CAIKGSGSHEQYF | TGTGCCATCAAGGGTAGCGGGAGCCACGAGCAGTACTTC | TRBD2 | - | TRBJ2-7 | TRBV7-9
CASSLQAPTTDTQYF | TGTGCCAGCTCACTACAGGCCCCTACCACAGATACGCAGTATTTT | - | - | TRBJ2-3 | TRBV18
CASRRTRTPTDTQYF | TGTGCCAGCAGAAGGACTAGGACCCCCACAGATACGCAGTATTTT | TRBD2 | - | TRBJ2-3 | TRBV11-3
CASRGLGRANEQYF | TGTGCCAGCAGGGGGCTGGGCAGGGCCAACGAGCAGTACTTC | - | - | TRBJ2-7 | TRBV27
CASSQAPTPGNTEAFF | TGTGCCAGCAGCCAAGCCCCGACCCCAGGAAACACTGAAGCTTTCTTT | - | - | TRBJ1-1 | TRBV3-1/TRBV3-2
CASSSSGATNEKLFF | TGTGCCAGCAGCTCTTCAGGTGCAACTAATGAAAAACTGTTTTTT | - | - | TRBJ1-4 | TRBV7-2
CASSFSGSYNEQFF | TGCGCCAGCAGCTTTAGCGGGTCCTACAATGAGCAGTTCTTC | TRBD2 | - | TRBJ2-1 | TRBV5-1
CASSTDRVKEKLFF | TGCGCCAGCAGCACTGACAGGGTCAAAGAAAAACTGTTTTTT | TRBD1 | - | TRBJ1-4 | TRBV5-1
CASSPGLAGAGDTQYF | TGTGCCAGCAGCCCGGGACTAGCGGGGGCAGGGGATACGCAGTATTTT | TRBD2 | - | TRBJ2-3 | TRBV5-4
CASSLDISGANVLTF | TGTGCCAGCAGCTTAGACATTTCTGGGGCCAACGTCCTGACTTTC | - | - | TRBJ2-6 | TRBV7-2
CASSPTLQGAADTQYF | TGTGCCAGCAGCCCTACATTACAGGGGGCGGCAGATACGCAGTATTTT | TRBD1 | - | TRBJ2-3 | TRBV3-1/TRBV3-2
CASRKQGFAPNEKLFF | TGTGCCAGCAGGAAGCAGGGCTTTGCGCCTAATGAAAAACTGTTTTTT | - | - | TRBJ1-4 | TRBV27